This T cell receptor beta chain derives from a study of blood T cell repertoires in COVID-19. CDR3 length equals 11 residues. Original processing methods: The assay estimated nucleated cells by amplifying reference gene primers. Profiling relied on immunoSEQ multiplex PCR, and the TCRdb table lists in-frame clones only, not all of them. D and trimming were read from the DNA, whereas the V and J calls and clone size are those reported in that table. The data contain fewer than 200,000 clones, 83% of them singletons. The specimen was PBMCs or T cells enriched from blood (not recorded which). This clonotype was obtained from a woman in her fifties or sixties in a cohort exposed to, infected with or recovered from COVID-19 (not recorded which). The chain combines TRBV21-1 with TRBJ1-2; TRBD1 is taken as the D call from the table, unchecked against the DNA. TRBV21-1 is a pseudogene segment. This CDR3 is CASSKVTGYTF. CDR3 coding DNA: TGTGCCAGCAGCAAAGTAACAGGCTACACCTTC.